The entry below describes one T cell receptor (beta chain). Its antigen is as yet unknown. Germline CDR1 GTSNPN, CDR2 SVGIG (reference sequence). This CDR3 is 14 amino acids long. Trimming took off 4 bases at V and 0 bases at J, with 12 bases between the two ends. The sample belongs to a study of T-cell memory formation after mild COVID-19. General study points: CM and EM subsets held most contracting CD4+ clones; EMRA held CD8+ ones.

TCRdb passed the 5' RACE reads through MiXCR, listing each CDR3 protein once. The table has 430,000 or so distinct CDR3 sequences, around a quarter seen once. What was sequenced was PBMCs or a T cell subset sorted from them (not recorded which). The sequence derives from an adult woman who had mild COVID-19 (a few samples of this study predate the infection). Cell type and time point are not known. V usage is TRBV30 and J usage is TRBJ1-1; unclear D gene. The CDR3 loop reads CAWTGSGLNTEAFF. CDR3 sequence (DNA): TGTGCCTGGACTGGGTCGGGGTTGAACACTGAAGCTTTCTTT. Based on the CDR3 plus reference TRBV30 and TRBJ1-1, the full variable domain is SQTIHQWPATLVQPVGSPLSLECTVEGTSNPNLYWYRQAAGRGLQLLFYSVGIGQISSEVPQNLSASRPQDRQFILSSKKLLLSDSGFYLCAWTGSGLNTEAFFGQGTRLTVV.